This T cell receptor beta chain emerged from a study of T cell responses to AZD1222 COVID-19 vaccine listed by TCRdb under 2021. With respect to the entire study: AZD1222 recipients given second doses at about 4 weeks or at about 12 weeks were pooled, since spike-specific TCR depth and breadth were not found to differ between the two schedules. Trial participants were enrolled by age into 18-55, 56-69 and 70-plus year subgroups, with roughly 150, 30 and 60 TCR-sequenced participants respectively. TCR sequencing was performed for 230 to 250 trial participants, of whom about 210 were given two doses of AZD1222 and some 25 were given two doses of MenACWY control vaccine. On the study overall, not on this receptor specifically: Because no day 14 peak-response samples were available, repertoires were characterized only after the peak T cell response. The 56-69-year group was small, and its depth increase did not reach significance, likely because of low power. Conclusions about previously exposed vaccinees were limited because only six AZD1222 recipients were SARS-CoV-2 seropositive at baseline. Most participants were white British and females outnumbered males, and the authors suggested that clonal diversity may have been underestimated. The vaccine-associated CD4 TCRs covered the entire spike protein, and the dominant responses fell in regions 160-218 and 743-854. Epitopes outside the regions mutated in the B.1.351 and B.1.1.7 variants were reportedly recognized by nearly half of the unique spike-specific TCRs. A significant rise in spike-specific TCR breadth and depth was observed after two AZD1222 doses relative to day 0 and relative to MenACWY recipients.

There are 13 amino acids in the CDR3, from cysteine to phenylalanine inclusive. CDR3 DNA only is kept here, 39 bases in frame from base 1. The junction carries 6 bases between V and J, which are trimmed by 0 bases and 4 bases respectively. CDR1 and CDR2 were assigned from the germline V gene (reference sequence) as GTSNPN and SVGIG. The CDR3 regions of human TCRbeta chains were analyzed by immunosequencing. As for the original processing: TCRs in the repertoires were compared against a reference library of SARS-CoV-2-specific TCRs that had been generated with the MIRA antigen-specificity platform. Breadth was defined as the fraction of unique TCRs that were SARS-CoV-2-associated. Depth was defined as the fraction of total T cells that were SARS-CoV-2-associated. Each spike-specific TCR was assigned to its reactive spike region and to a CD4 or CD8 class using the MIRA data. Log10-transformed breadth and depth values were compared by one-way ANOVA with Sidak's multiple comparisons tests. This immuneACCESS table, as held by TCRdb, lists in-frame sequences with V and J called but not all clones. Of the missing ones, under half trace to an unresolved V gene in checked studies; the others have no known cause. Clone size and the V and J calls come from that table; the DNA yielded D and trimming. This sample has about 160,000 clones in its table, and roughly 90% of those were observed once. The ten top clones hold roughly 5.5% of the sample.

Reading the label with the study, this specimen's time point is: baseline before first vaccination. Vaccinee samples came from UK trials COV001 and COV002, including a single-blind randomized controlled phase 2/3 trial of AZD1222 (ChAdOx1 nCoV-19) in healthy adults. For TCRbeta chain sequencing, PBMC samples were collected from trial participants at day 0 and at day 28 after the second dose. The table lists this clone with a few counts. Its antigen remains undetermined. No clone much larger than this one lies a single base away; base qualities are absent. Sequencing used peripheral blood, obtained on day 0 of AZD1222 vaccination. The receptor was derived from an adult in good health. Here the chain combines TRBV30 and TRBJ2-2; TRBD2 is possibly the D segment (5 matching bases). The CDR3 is CAWSVGGTGELFF. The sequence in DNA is TGTGCCTGGAGTGTAGGAGGCACCGGGGAGCTGTTTTTT.